These 13 T cell receptor beta chains share one sample of origin, sequenced in a study of T cell responses to AZD1222 COVID-19 vaccine. Libraries were prepared by immunoSEQ multiplex PCR; TCRdb keeps only in-frame clonotypes and omits some of them. The top ten hold more than 4.5% of the sample, which has more than 100,000 clones, about 93% seen once. The source material was peripheral blood, sampled on day 0 of AZD1222 vaccination. The origin of the receptors is an adult in good health.

The CDR3 DNA reads TGTGCCAGCAGTGCCCCAGGGTATTCTGGAGCTTTCTTT. This encodes CASSAPGYSGAFF. This rearrangement joins TRBV28 to TRBJ1-1, with D perhaps matching TRBD1 (5 bases). V dropped 5 bases and J dropped 10 bases, with 17 bases sitting between them. Germline lookup yields CDR1 MDHEN and CDR2 SYDVKM. The CDR3 consists of 13 residues.

Only one count was recorded for this clone. CDR3 sequence (DNA): TGTGCCAGCAGTCACATTGATGCAACTAATGAAAAACTGTTTTTT. This sequence encodes CASSHIDATNEKLFF. This chain links TRBV6-5 with TRBJ1-4; D unclear. The CDR3 is made up of 15 amino acids. The V gene lost 5 bases and the J gene lost 0 bases, with 10 bases spanning the gap. Germline V CDR1 and CDR2: MNHEY, SVGAGI.

The V call is TRBV7-2, the J call TRBJ2-2, with TRBD2 identical over 13 bases. This CDR3 is built from 16 residues. Losses at the gene ends were 5 bases for V and 6 bases for J; bases not matched to a gene: 6. Germline values: CDR1 SGHTA, CDR2 FQGNSA. The CDR3 here is CASSRGLAGVSGELFF. The CDR3 bases are TGTGCCAGCAGCCGCGGACTAGCGGGAGTCTCCGGGGAGCTGTTTTTT.

The table lists this clone with a count of one. The V and J genes are TRBV24-1 and TRBJ1-1; tentatively, D is TRBD1 (6 bases). The germline V gene has CDR1 KGHDR and CDR2 SFDVKD. Trimming stripped 4 bases from V and 10 bases from J, with 12 bases between. The CDR3 totals 12 residues. In nucleotides, the CDR3 is TGTGCCACCAGTGACCCCCAAGGGGGAGCTTTCTTT. Amino acid sequence: CATSDPQGGAFF.

The J gene is TRBJ2-3, the V gene TRBV19; 14 nucleotides agree with TRBD2. Germline V lookup: CDR1 LNHDA, CDR2 SQIVND (reference sequence). Trimming at V came to 3 bases and at J to 4 bases, leaving 0 bases not matched to a gene. The CDR3 spans 15 residues. For the CDR3, the DNA is TGTGCCAGTAGTATGGGACTAGCGGGGGCAGATACGCAGTATTTT. Encoded protein: CASSMGLAGADTQYF.

DNA of the CDR3: TGCGCCAGCAGCTTGGCCTCGGGACTCTCGACAGGGTACTCCTACGAGCAGTACTTC. This translates into CASSLASGLSTGYSYEQYF. The J gene is TRBJ2-7, the V gene TRBV5-1; tentative D call: TRBD1 (7 bases). Trimming cost V 0 bases and J 0 bases, with 22 bases left between them. Germline lookup yields CDR1 SGHRS and CDR2 YFSETQ. CDR3 length equals 19 residues.

The V and J genes are TRBV5-4 and TRBJ2-1; tentatively, D is TRBD1 (7 bases). The CDR3 consists of 15 residues. Germline values: CDR1 SGHNT, CDR2 YYREEE (reference sequence). Trimming shortened V by 4 bases and J by 6 bases, and 17 bases separated the two germline ends. The CDR3 bases are TGTGCCAGCAGCCCCCCCGGGCAGGGGGGCAATGAGCAGTTCTTC. Translation: CASSPPGQGGNEQFF.

The chain has TRBV15 and TRBJ1-4, with D perhaps TRBD1 (6 bases). Germline V gene sequence: CDR1 LNHNV, CDR2 YYDKDF (reference sequence). The length of the CDR3 is 14 residues. With 3 bases removed from V and 7 bases from J, the gap between germline ends came to 12 bases. As DNA, the CDR3 is TGTGCCACCAGCAGCGACAGGCGCGTTGAAAAACTGTTTTTT. Its translation is CATSSDRRVEKLFF.

The chain uses TRBV7-9 and TRBJ2-1, with TRBD2 identical over 12 bases. The CDR3 sequence is 18 residues long. The V gene's germline CDR1 is SEHNR and CDR2 FQNEAQ (reference sequence). V lost 4 bases, J lost 8 bases, and 15 bases stayed unmatched. The CDR3 reads CASSSWNLAGGVIHEQFF. The CDR3 bases are TGTGCCAGCAGCTCTTGGAATCTAGCGGGAGGGGTTATTCATGAGCAGTTCTTC.

The J gene is TRBJ2-7, the V gene TRBV28, with D tentatively TRBD1 (6 bases). V was shortened by 6 bases and J by 3 bases, with 12 bases between the two germline ends. Germline loops: CDR1 MDHEN, CDR2 SYDVKM. The length of the CDR3 is 13 residues. Written as DNA, the CDR3 is TGTGCCAGCAGGAATCAGGGGAACTACGAGCAGTACTTC. Translated, it gives CASRNQGNYEQYF.

CDR3 residues: CASSGTDPYGYTF. CDR3 DNA sequence: TGTGCCAGCAGCGGGACGGATCCCTATGGCTACACCTTC. This chain uses TRBV7-9 with TRBJ1-2, with D possibly matching TRBD1 (5 bases). The V end lost 5 bases, the J end lost 4 bases, and 11 bases lay between the germline ends. The length of the CDR3 is 13 residues. CDR1 and CDR2 (germline): SEHNR, FQNEAQ (reference sequence).

The rearrangement joins TRBV3-1 (or the pseudogene TRBV3-2) to TRBJ1-3, with 7 nucleotides matching TRBD1. Germline V gives CDR1 LGHDT, CDR2 YNNKEL (reference sequence). The CDR3 extends over 16 amino acids. J was trimmed by 5 bases and V by 3 bases; bases with no gene match: 10. This CDR3 is CASSQNTGTERNTIYF. The DNA of the CDR3 is TGTGCCAGCAGCCAGAACACCGGGACAGAGAGAAACACCATATATTTT.

This sequence joins TRBV28 and TRBJ2-7; 7 bases fit TRBD2. The CDR3 runs 16 residues. The germline CDR1 and CDR2 sequences are MDHEN and SYDVKM. Trimming at V came to 4 bases and at J to 3 bases, leaving 12 bases not matched to a gene. The CDR3 loop is CASSSGEGHSIYEQYF. The CDR3 DNA is TGTGCCAGCAGTTCGGGGGAGGGCCACTCGATCTACGAGCAGTACTTC.